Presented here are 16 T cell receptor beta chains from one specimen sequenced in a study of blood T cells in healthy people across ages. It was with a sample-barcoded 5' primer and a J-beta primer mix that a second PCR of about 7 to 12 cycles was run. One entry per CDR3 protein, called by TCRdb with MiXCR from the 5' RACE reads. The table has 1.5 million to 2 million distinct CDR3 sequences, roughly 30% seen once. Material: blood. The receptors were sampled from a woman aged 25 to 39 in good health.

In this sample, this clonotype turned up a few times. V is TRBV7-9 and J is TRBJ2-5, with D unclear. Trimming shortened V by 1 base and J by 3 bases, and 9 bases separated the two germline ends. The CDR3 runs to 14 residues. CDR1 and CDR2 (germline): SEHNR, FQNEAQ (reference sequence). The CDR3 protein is CASSLDQPEETQYF. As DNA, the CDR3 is TGTGCCAGCAGCTTAGATCAGCCCGAAGAGACCCAGTACTTC.

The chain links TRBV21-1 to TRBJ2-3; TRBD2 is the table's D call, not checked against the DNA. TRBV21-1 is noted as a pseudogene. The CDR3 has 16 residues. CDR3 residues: CASWRAVGGIRHTQYF. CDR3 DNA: TGTGCCAGTTGGAGAGCGGTAGGGGGGATTCGACATACGCAGTATTTT.

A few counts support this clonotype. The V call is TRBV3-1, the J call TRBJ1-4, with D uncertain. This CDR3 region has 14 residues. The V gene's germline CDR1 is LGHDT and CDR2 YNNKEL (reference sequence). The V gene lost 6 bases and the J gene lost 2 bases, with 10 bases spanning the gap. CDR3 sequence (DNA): TGTGCCAGCAGGGAAGGCGGGACTAATGAAAAACTGTTTTTT. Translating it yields CASREGGTNEKLFF.

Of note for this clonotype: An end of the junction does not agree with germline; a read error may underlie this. In DNA, the CDR3 is TGCAGTGCTAGAGATCGGGCCTACATAGGCGACGAGCAGGACTTC. It specifies CSARDRAYIGDEQDF. J is TRBJ2-7 and V is TRBV20-1; D is unresolved. The CDR3 is 15 amino acids. Germline V gene data show CDR1 as DFQATT and CDR2 as SNEGSKA (reference sequence).

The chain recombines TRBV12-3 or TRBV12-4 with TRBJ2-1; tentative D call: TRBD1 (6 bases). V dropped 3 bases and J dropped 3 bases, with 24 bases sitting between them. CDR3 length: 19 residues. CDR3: CASSFTWGREYLRYNEQFF. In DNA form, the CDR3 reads TGTGCCAGCAGTTTTACTTGGGGGCGCGAATACTTGCGCTACAATGAGCAGTTCTTC.

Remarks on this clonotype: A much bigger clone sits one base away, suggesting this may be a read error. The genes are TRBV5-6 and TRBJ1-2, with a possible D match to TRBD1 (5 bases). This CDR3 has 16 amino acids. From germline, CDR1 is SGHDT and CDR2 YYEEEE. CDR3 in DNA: TGTACCAGCAGCTTGGATGCCCCGCGGGACAACTATGGCTACACCTTC. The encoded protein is CTSSLDAPRDNYGYTF. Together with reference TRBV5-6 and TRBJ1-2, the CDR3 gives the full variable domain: DAGVTQSPTHLIKTRGQQVTLRCSPKSGHDTVSWYQQALGQGPQFIFQYYEEEERQRGNFPDRFSGHQFPNYSSELNVNALLLGDSALYLCTSSLDAPRDNYGYTFGSGTRLTVV.

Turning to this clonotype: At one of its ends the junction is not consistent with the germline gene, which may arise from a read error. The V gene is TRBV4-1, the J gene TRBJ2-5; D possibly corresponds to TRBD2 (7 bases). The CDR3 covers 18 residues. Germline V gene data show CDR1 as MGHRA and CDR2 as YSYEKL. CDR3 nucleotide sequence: TGCGCCAGCAGACAAGGGAGGGGCGGGGGCCCTGAACAAGAGACCCAGTACTTC. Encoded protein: CASRQGRGGGPEQETQYF.

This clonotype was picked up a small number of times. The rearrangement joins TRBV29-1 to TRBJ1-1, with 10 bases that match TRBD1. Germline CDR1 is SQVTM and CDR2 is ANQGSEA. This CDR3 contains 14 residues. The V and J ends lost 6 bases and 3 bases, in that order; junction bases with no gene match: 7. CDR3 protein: CSVLLGTGDTEAFF. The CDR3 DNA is TGCAGCGTCCTCCTAGGGACAGGGGACACTGAAGCTTTCTTT. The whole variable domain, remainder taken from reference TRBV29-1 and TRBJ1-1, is SAVISQKPSRDICQRGTSLTIQCQVDSQVTMMFWYRQQPGQSLTLIATANQGSEATYESGFVIDKFPISRPNLTFSTLTVSNMSPEDSSIYLCSVLLGTGDTEAFFGQGTRLTVV.

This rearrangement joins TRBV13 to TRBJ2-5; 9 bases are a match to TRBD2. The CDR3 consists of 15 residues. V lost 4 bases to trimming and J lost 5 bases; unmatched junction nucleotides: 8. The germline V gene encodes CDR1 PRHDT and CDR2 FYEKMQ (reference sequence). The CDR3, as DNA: TGTGCCAGCAGCTGCCCAGCGGGAGGAGGGGAGACCCAGTACTTC. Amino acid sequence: CASSCPAGGGETQYF.

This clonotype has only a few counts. Written as DNA, the CDR3 is TGTGCCAGCAGCTTAGGGACAGGTCCTTATGGCTACACCTTC. It specifies CASSLGTGPYGYTF. This chain links TRBV7-9 with TRBJ1-2; 7 bases line up with TRBD1. The V gene end was trimmed by 1 base and the J gene end by 5 bases; junction bases not matched to a gene: 4. Per the germline V gene, CDR1 is SEHNR and CDR2 is FQNEAQ (reference sequence). The CDR3 loop spans 14 amino acids.

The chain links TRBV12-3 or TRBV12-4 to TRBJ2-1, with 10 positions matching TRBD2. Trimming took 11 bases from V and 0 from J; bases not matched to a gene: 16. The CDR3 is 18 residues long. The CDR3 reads CACGGLAGAKGSYNEQFF. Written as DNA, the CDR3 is TGTGCCTGCGGAGGGCTAGCGGGAGCCAAAGGCTCCTACAATGAGCAGTTCTTC.

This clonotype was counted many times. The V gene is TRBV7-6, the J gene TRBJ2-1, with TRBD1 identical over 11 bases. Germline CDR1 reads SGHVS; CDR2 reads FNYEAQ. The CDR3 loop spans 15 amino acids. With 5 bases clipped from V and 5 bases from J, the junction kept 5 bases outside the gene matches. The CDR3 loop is CASSPWDRGNNEQFF. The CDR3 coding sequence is TGTGCCAGCAGCCCCTGGGACAGGGGGAACAATGAGCAGTTCTTC.

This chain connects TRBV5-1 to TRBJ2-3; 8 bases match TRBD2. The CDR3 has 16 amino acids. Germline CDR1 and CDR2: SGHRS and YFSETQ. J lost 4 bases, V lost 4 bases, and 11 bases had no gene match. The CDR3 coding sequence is TGCGCCAGCAGCCTTAGACCTAGCGGGTACGCAGATACGCAGTATTTT. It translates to CASSLRPSGYADTQYF. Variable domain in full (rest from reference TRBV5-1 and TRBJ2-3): KAGVTQTPRYLIKTRGQQVTLSCSPISGHRSVSWYQQTPGQGLQFLFEYFSETQRNKGNFPGRFSGRQFSNSRSEMNVSTLELGDSALYLCASSLRPSGYADTQYFGPGTRLTVL.

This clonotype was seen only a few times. The CDR3 DNA reads TGTGCCAGCAGGGAGGGACTAGCGGCTAATGAGCAGTTCTTC. This translates into CASREGLAANEQFF. This chain joins TRBV28 and TRBJ2-1; 11 bases map to TRBD2. This CDR3 region has 14 residues. The V gene's germline CDR1 is MDHEN and CDR2 SYDVKM. Losses at the gene ends were 6 bases for V and 7 bases for J; bases not matched to a gene: 5. Based on the CDR3 plus reference TRBV28 and TRBJ2-1, the full variable domain is DVKVTQSSRYLVKRTGEKVFLECVQDMDHENMFWYRQDPGLGLRLIYFSYDVKMKEKGDIPEGYSVSREKKERFSLILESASTNQTSMYLCASREGLAANEQFFGPGTRLTVL.

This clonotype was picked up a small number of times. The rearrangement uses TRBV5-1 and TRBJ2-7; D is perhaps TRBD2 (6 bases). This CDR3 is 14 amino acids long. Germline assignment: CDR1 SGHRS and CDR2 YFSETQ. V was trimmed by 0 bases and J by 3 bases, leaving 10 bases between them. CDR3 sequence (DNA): TGCGCCAGCAGCTTGGGGGGACTCTACTACGAGCAGTACTTC. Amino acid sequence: CASSLGGLYYEQYF.

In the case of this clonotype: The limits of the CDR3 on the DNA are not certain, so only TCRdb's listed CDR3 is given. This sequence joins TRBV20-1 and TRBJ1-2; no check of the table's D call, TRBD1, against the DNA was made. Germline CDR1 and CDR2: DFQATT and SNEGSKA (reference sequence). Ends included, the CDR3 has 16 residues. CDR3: CSASFGAGTGRYGYTF.